This T cell receptor beta chain emerged from a study of T-cell reconstitution after alpha-beta-depleted transplantation in children. Germline-derived CDR1 and CDR2 are SGHTA and FQGNSA. V lost 5 bases and J 4 bases, leaving 11 bases between the germline ends. The CDR3 covers 13 residues. This clonotype was detected many times. Unique molecular identifiers tagged the TCRbeta library. TCRdb reprocessed the PCR reads with MiXCR, giving one entry per CDR3 protein. Of 260,000 or so distinct CDR3 sequences listed, more than 10% are singletons. V and J are TRBV7-2 and TRBJ1-2, with D possibly matching TRBD1 (6 bases). The source of this sequence is a human donor who donated a stem cell graft to a child with acute lymphoblastic leukemia. Sequences were derived from PBMCs from the stem cell graft donor, sampled from the stem cell graft. This CDR3 is CASSPGVLYGYTF. In DNA form, the CDR3 reads TGTGCCAGCAGCCCAGGGGTCCTCTATGGCTACACCTTC.